These T cell receptor beta chains were read from a single sample in a study of blood T cell repertoires in COVID-19. The data were produced by immunoSEQ multiplex PCR, yet TCRdb's version contains in-frame clones alone and is incomplete. This sample has a few hundred thousand clones, with about 90% found just once. The sequencing input was PBMCs or T cells enriched from blood (not recorded which). The origin of the receptors is a human donor in a cohort exposed to, infected with or recovered from COVID-19 (not recorded which). The donor label of this sample is uncertain. CDR3s include the opening cysteine and the closing phenylalanine or tryptophan. The D gene is left open where the match is weak.

J,V,D,CDR3
TRBJ2-7,TRBV27,NA,CASSLRGNDEQYF
TRBJ2-1,TRBV4-1,TRBD2,CASSQYLLAGYNEQFF
TRBJ1-5,TRBV27,NA,CASSWSSSNQPQHF
TRBJ1-2,TRBV2,TRBD1,CASSSLQGARGGYTF
TRBJ2-7,TRBV29-1,NA,CSVDRTQGGSYEQYF
TRBJ2-7,TRBV7-9,NA,CASGTVYEQYF
TRBJ1-2,TRBV6-5,NA,CASKPGGSGYTF
TRBJ2-2,TRBV19,TRBD1,CASSSTGGQTGELFF
TRBJ2-7,TRBV6-5,NA,CASSYTLEGYEQYF
TRBJ1-1,TRBV10-3,TRBD1,CAISVQGGNTEAFF
TRBJ2-2,TRBV6-2/TRBV6-3,NA,CASSYGLTNTGELFF
TRBJ2-7,TRBV19,NA,CASSSGRITYEQYF
TRBJ1-1,TRBV5-1,TRBD1,CASSLRGLTTEAFF
TRBJ1-1,TRBV29-1,NA,CSVDDRNTEAFF